This T cell receptor (beta chain) was identified in a study of identical twins. The germline CDR1 and CDR2 sequences are SGHDT and YYEEEE. Trimming left V 0 bases short and J 5 bases short, with 12 bases between. This CDR3 is 14 amino acids long. MiXCR was run by TCRdb on the 5' RACE reads, yielding one entry per CDR3 protein. Of approximately 690,000 distinct CDR3 sequences listed, less than 7% were seen once; the top ten hold about 1.8%. Source material: naive T cells sorted from blood. The TCR sequence derives from a man younger than 35 in good health. The chain couples TRBV5-6 to TRBJ2-7, with D hard to call. CDR3 in amino acids: CASSLVGTKNEQYF. The CDR3, as DNA: TGTGCCAGCAGCTTGGTTGGAACAAAGAACGAGCAGTACTTC.